Sequencing of this T cell receptor (beta chain) was carried out in a study of blood T cell repertoires in COVID-19. This CDR3 is built from 15 residues. Per the germline V gene, CDR1 is LGHNA and CDR2 is YNFKEQ. The ends lost 4 bases at V and 7 bases at J; junction bases unmatched: 4. Sequenced by immunoSEQ multiplex PCR; TCRdb stores in-frame clones only, minus some. The sample includes 160,000 or so clones, 75% to 90% of them seen just once. The sequencing sample was made of peripheral blood. The J gene is TRBJ2-1, the V gene TRBV4-2; 13 bases fit TRBD2. This TCR derives from a woman aged 35 to 49 with acute or convalescent COVID-19. DNA of the CDR3: TGTGCCAGCAGCCGACTAGCGGGAGGTGGGAATGAGCAGTTCTTC. This codes for CASSRLAGGGNEQFF.